What follows are 23 T cell receptor beta chains derived from one specimen sequenced in a study of T cell responses to AZD1222 COVID-19 vaccine. Sequenced by immunoSEQ multiplex PCR; TCRdb stores in-frame clones only, minus some. There are about 94,000 clones in the sample; 75% to 90% occur only once, and roughly 4.7% lies in the top ten. The sample was peripheral blood, taken 28 days after the second AZD1222 dose. The receptors come from an adult who received the AZD1222 COVID-19 vaccine.

This chain links TRBV7-8 with TRBJ2-6; no reliable D call. Deletions cut 8 bases from V and 4 bases from J, with 9 bases between. In germline, CDR1 is SGHVS, CDR2 FQNEAQ. The CDR3 loop spans 13 amino acids. The CDR3 region is CASLFVGANVLTF. CDR3 bases: TGTGCCAGCCTATTTGTGGGGGCCAACGTCCTGACTTTC.

The chain employs TRBV2 and TRBJ2-5, with 10 positions matching TRBD2. Germline assignment: CDR1 SNHLY and CDR2 FYNNEI. The ends lost 6 bases at V and 2 bases at J; junction bases unmatched: 6. The CDR3 totals 15 residues. The CDR3 loop reads CASSATSGLQETQYF. CDR3 coding DNA: TGTGCCAGCAGCGCGACTAGCGGGCTTCAAGAGACCCAGTACTTC.

The chain recombines TRBV29-1 with TRBJ1-1, with a weak D call TRBD1 (6 bases). V lost 7 bases and J 3 bases, leaving 24 bases between the germline ends. Looked up from germline, CDR1 is SQVTM and CDR2 is ANQGSEA. The CDR3 consists of 16 residues. In nucleotides, the CDR3 is TGCAGCGCCGGGGGCTGGGACCGAAGTGCCGACACTGAAGCTTTCTTT. Protein product: CSAGGWDRSADTEAFF.

The chain uses TRBV28 and TRBJ2-7; D tentatively fits TRBD1 or TRBD2 (6 bases each). The CDR3 has 14 residues. V was cut by 2 bases and J by 5 bases, with 13 bases left in between. Germline V CDR1 and CDR2: MDHEN, SYDVKM. The CDR3 nucleotides read TGTGCCAGCAGTTTACGGGGGACAAACAACGAGCAGTACTTC. Its protein is CASSLRGTNNEQYF. Filled out from reference TRBV28 and TRBJ2-7, the complete variable domain reads DVKVTQSSRYLVKRTGEKVFLECVQDMDHENMFWYRQDPGLGLRLIYFSYDVKMKEKGDIPEGYSVSREKKERFSLILESASTNQTSMYLCASSLRGTNNEQYFGPGTRLTVT.

V and J are TRBV30 and TRBJ1-2, with TRBD1 as a possible D gene (5 bases). The V and J ends lost 0 bases and 8 bases respectively, with 7 bases between them. Per germline, CDR1 GTSNPN and CDR2 SVGIG (reference sequence). CDR3 size: 11 residues. This CDR3 reads CAWSVGGGYTF. The DNA of the CDR3 is TGTGCCTGGAGTGTCGGGGGAGGCTACACCTTC.

J is TRBJ2-2 and V is TRBV7-9; maybe TRBD1 (6 bases). Germline loops: CDR1 SEHNR, CDR2 FQNEAQ (reference sequence). CDR3 length equals 15 residues. V shed 5 bases and J shed 8 bases, with 18 bases lying between them. The DNA for the CDR3 is TGTGCCAGCAGCCCTGAGGGGGAAAGGGCGGGGGAGCTGTTTTTT. This sequence encodes CASSPEGERAGELFF.

The V and J genes are TRBV7-2 and TRBJ1-5, with D maybe TRBD1 (5 bases). V was clipped by 8 bases and J by 4 bases, with 9 bases between them. Looked up from germline, CDR1 is SGHTA and CDR2 is FQGNSA. CDR3 length: 12 amino acids. This CDR3 is CASGAGNQPQHF. CDR3 DNA: TGTGCCAGCGGAGCAGGGAATCAGCCCCAGCATTTT.

With regard to this clone: At one end, the junction sequence differs from germline, possibly due to a read error. The chain recombines TRBV7-7 with TRBJ2-7, with D unclear. Germline loops: CDR1 SSHAT, CDR2 FNYEAQ (reference sequence). There are 14 residues in the CDR3. In DNA, the CDR3 is TGTGCTAGCAGCTTAGACGGTTCCTCCTACGAGCAGTACTTC. Residues: CASSLDGSSYEQYF.

The CDR3 here is CASSSSRWNIQYF. CDR3 sequence (DNA): TGTGCCAGCAGCAGCTCGAGGTGGAACATTCAGTACTTC. The chain couples TRBV6-5 to TRBJ2-4; D ambiguous. The germline V gene has CDR1 MNHEY and CDR2 SVGAGI. V was clipped by 6 bases and J by 7 bases, with 13 bases between them. CDR3 size: 13 residues.

The V and J genes are TRBV7-9 and TRBJ2-7; D is ambiguous. The CDR3 covers 12 residues. Trimming took off 5 bases at V and 3 bases at J, with 8 bases between the two ends. CDR1 SEHNR and CDR2 FQNEAQ come from the germline V gene (reference sequence). This CDR3 reads CASSLDHYEQYF. The CDR3 coding sequence is TGTGCCAGCAGCCTCGACCACTACGAGCAGTACTTC.

V usage is TRBV20-1 and J usage is TRBJ2-7; the D gene is possibly TRBD1 (5 bases). CDR1 and CDR2 (germline): DFQATT, SNEGSKA (reference sequence). Between the trimmed V and J ends, which lost 4 bases and 5 bases, there was a span of 9 bases. The CDR3 covers 11 residues. In nucleotides, the CDR3 is TGCAGTGCTACAGGGATGGACGAGCAGTACTTC. It is translated as CSATGMDEQYF.

CDR3 loop: CASSWNRGTEAFF. The CDR3 region has the DNA TGTGCCAGCAGCTGGAACAGGGGGACTGAAGCTTTCTTT. The V gene is TRBV7-3, the J gene TRBJ1-1, with TRBD1 matching over 8 bases. The CDR3 totals 13 residues. The germline CDR1 and CDR2 sequences are SGHTA and FQGTGA. J gave up 5 bases and V 4 bases, and 3 bases lay outside the gene matches.

The chain carries TRBV6-4 and TRBJ2-3, with TRBD2 as a possible D gene (6 bases). Germline CDR1 and CDR2: MRHNA and SNTAGT. V was clipped by 0 bases and J by 1 base, with 8 bases between them. There are 15 residues in the CDR3. In nucleotides, the CDR3 is TGTGCCAGCAGTGACTCTAGCGGTCGCACAGATACGCAGTATTTT. Its translation is CASSDSSGRTDTQYF.

V is TRBV28 and J is TRBJ2-7; 14 nucleotides match TRBD2. Germline V lookup: CDR1 MDHEN, CDR2 SYDVKM. The length of the CDR3 is 17 residues. With 2 bases clipped from V and 5 bases from J, the junction kept 8 bases outside the gene matches. Here the CDR3 DNA reads TGTGCCAGCAGTTTACCCCCCATGGGACTAGCGGGAGACGAGCAGTACTTC. Encoded protein: CASSLPPMGLAGDEQYF.

For the CDR3, the DNA is TGTGCCAGCAGCTTACGGGGGTTTGGAAACACCATATATTTT. Encoded protein: CASSLRGFGNTIYF. The chain employs TRBV7-8 and TRBJ1-3; tentatively, D is TRBD1 (5 bases). Germline values: CDR1 SGHVS, CDR2 FQNEAQ. The V end was cut by 2 bases, the J end by 3 bases, with 8 bases between. CDR3 length equals 14 residues.

V is TRBV27 and J is TRBJ1-5; TRBD1 aligns across 10 bases. Trimming removed 3 bases from V and 2 bases from J; junction bases left unmatched: 4. Germline lookup yields CDR1 MNHEY and CDR2 SMNVEV (reference sequence). The CDR3 runs 16 residues. CDR3 in amino acids: CASSLTGGKGNQPQHF. For the CDR3, the DNA is TGTGCCAGCAGTTTGACAGGGGGCAAGGGCAATCAGCCCCAGCATTTT.

CDR3 in DNA: TGTGCCTGGCGGGACCCCGGGACAGGGCTGCGGGGCTACACCTTC. Its protein product is CAWRDPGTGLRGYTF. The chain couples TRBV30 to TRBJ1-2; TRBD1 matches at 9 bases. This CDR3 comprises 15 residues. CDR1 and CDR2 from the germline V gene are GTSNPN and SVGIG (reference sequence). V dropped 5 bases and J dropped 8; count of bases not matched to a gene: 15.

This chain joins TRBV5-1 and TRBJ1-2; TRBD1 aligns across 9 bases. Germline trimming cut 0 bases from V and 5 bases from J; bases unmatched to any gene: 5. CDR1 and CDR2 (germline): SGHRS, YFSETQ. The CDR3 totals 15 residues. CDR3 loop: CASSLDGTGTYGYTF. CDR3 nucleotides: TGCGCCAGCAGCTTGGATGGGACAGGGACGTATGGCTACACCTTC.

This chain links TRBV9 with TRBJ2-7, with TRBD2 matching over 9 bases. CDR1 and CDR2 (germline): SGDLS, YYNGEE. CDR3 length equals 14 residues. After removal of 2 bases from V and 1 base from J, the junction contained 1 base not matched to a gene. The CDR3 nucleotides read TGTGCCAGCAGCGTGACTAGCGGATCCTACGAGCAGTACTTC. Translation: CASSVTSGSYEQYF. The full variable domain, in which reference TRBV9 and TRBJ2-7 provide the parts outside the CDR3, is DSGVTQTPKHLITATGQRVTLRCSPRSGDLSVYWYQQSLDQGLQFLIQYYNGEERAKGNILERFSAQQFPDLHSELNLSSLELGDSALYFCASSVTSGSYEQYFGPGTRLTVT.

The rearrangement uses TRBV30 and TRBJ2-1; D not resolved. The V gene's germline CDR1 is GTSNPN and CDR2 SVGIG (reference sequence). The ends were cut back, 0 bases at V and 9 bases at J, with 9 bases in the middle. CDR3 length: 12 amino acids. This CDR3 is CAWSVPGPEQFF. The DNA for the CDR3 is TGTGCCTGGAGTGTACCGGGTCCTGAGCAGTTCTTC. The variable domain in full, completed from reference TRBV30 and TRBJ2-1, reads SQTIHQWPATLVQPVGSPLSLECTVEGTSNPNLYWYRQAAGRGLQLLFYSVGIGQISSEVPQNLSASRPQDRQFILSSKKLLLSDSGFYLCAWSVPGPEQFFGPGTRLTVL.

This chain uses TRBV11-2 with TRBJ2-1; tentatively, D is TRBD2 (5 bases). This CDR3 region has 15 residues. V lost 7 bases to trimming and J lost 0 bases, with 13 bases between them. Germline V gene data show CDR1 as SGHAT and CDR2 as FQNNGV. CDR3 amino acids: CASTPRDTSYNEQFF. In DNA form, the CDR3 reads TGTGCCAGCACCCCCCGGGATACCTCCTACAATGAGCAGTTCTTC.

The V and J genes are TRBV5-1 and TRBJ2-2; no definite D call. The germline V and J ends were trimmed by 3 bases and 7 bases, with 13 bases remaining between them. The CDR3 is 14 amino acids. The V gene's germline CDR1 is SGHRS and CDR2 YFSETQ. In DNA, the CDR3 is TGCGCCAGCAGCTCCTTAACTAACCACGGGGAGCTGTTTTTT. The encoded protein is CASSSLTNHGELFF.

This rearrangement joins TRBV27 to TRBJ2-7; tentative D call: TRBD1 (6 bases). The germline V gene encodes CDR1 MNHEY and CDR2 SMNVEV (reference sequence). This CDR3 comprises 13 residues. V lost 2 bases and J 3 bases, leaving 8 bases between the germline ends. As DNA, the CDR3 is TGTGCCAGCAGTTTACAGGGGAACTACGAGCAGTACTTC. It translates to CASSLQGNYEQYF.